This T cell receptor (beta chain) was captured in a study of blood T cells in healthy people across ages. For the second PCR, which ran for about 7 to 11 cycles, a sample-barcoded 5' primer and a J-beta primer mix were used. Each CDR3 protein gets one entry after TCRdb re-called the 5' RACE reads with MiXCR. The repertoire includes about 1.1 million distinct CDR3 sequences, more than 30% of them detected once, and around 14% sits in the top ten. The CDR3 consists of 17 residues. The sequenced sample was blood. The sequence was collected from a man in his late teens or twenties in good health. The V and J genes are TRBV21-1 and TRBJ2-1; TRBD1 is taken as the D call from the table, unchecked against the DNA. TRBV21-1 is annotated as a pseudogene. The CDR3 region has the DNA TGTGCCAGCAACAACCGGGACAGGGGGGACGCTGGCAATGAGCAGTTCTTC. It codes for CASNNRDRGDAGNEQFF.